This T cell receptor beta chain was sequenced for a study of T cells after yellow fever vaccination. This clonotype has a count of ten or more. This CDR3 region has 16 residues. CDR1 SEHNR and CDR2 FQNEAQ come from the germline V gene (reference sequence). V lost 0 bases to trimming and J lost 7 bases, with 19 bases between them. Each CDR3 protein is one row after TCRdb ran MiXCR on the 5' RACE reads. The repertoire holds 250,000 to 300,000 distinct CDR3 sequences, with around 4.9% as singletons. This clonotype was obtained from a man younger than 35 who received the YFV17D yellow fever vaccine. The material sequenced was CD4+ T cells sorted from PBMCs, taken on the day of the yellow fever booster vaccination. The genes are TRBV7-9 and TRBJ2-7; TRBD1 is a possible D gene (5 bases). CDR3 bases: TGTGCCAGCAGCTTAGCGCAGGGTGGCCCGGCAAGAGAGCAGTACGTC. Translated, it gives CASSLAQGGPAREQYV.